This T cell receptor beta chain originates from a study of regulatory T cells in long-lasting Graves disease. Investigators prepared the TCR beta libraries by applying iRepertoire HTBI primers and Arm-PCR of CDR3 regions. One entry per CDR3 protein, called by TCRdb with MiXCR from the multiplex PCR reads. The sample lists 500,000 to 700,000 distinct CDR3 sequences; under 20% were seen once. At least ten counts were recorded for this clonotype. Its antigen is currently unknown. Germline V gives CDR1 DFQATT, CDR2 SNEGSKA (reference sequence). The CDR3 spans 13 residues. V was trimmed by 0 bases and J by 0 bases, leaving 5 bases between them. As for time point: newly diagnosed GD, antithyroid drugs for less than 3 months. After RNA was extracted from PBMCs, the TCR library was made from it. Study results and caveats: More public clonotypes were shared by persistent patients (around 2,800) than by new patients (roughly 970).

The same specimen was also included in a second study, on T cells in Graves' hyperthyroidism and ophthalmopathy. That paper states: Blood held most thyroid clonotypes expanded above 0.001 frequency.

This chain connects TRBV20-1 to TRBJ1-1; D unresolved. This TCR came from a woman between 25 and 40 years old with Graves disease. Sequences were derived from peripheral blood mononuclear cells (PBMCs), sampled at new diagnosis, from a patient treated with antithyroid drugs. The CDR3 coding sequence is TGCAGTGCTAGAGATTCGGTGAACACTGAAGCTTTCTTT. It specifies CSARDSVNTEAFF.